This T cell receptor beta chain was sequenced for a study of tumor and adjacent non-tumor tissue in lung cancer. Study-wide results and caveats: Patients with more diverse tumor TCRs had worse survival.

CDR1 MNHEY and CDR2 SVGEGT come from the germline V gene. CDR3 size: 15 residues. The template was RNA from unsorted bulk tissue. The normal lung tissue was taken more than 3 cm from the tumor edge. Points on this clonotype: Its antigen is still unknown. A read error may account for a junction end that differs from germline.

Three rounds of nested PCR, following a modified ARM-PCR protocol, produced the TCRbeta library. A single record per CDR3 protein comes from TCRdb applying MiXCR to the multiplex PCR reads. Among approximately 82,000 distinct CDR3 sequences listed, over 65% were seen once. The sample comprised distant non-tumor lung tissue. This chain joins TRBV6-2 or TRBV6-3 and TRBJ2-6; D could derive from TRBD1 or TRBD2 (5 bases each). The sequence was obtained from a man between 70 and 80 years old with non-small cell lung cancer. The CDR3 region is CVSSYWGSGANVLTF. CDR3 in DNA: TGTGTCAGCAGTTACTGGGGGTCTGGGGCCAATGTCCTGACTTTC.